Described below is a single T cell receptor (beta chain) sequence and its context. Its antigen is unknown. The CDR3 covers 14 residues. The V end was cut by 8 bases, the J end by 1 base, with 14 bases between. Germline V CDR1 and CDR2: SEHNR, FQNEAQ (reference sequence). This specimen comes from a study of CD8+CD57+ T cells in acquired aplastic anemia. Study-level background: Recorded DNA amounts for sorted CD4+ and CD8+ cells had an average of 3.2 ug. Study results and caveats: Simpson's diversity of CD8+ cells was not significantly different in patients compared with controls. Patients and controls were found to share twenty-nine CD8+ CDR3 sequences.

For CDR3 and TCR beta VDJ profiling, genomic DNA was the template used. TCRdb called the reads again in MiXCR, with one record for every CDR3 protein. The sample gives roughly 250,000 distinct CDR3 sequences, around half of which show up once; 7% to 10% is in the top ten. It was patients with CD8+CD57+ cell expansion by flow cytometry who were chosen for sequencing. By the time of blood sampling, patients had still received no therapy. J is TRBJ1-1 and V is TRBV7-9, with no clear D. Sequenced sample: sorted CD4+, CD8+, or CD8+CD57+ T cells (not recorded which) from PBMCs. This TCR was sampled from a human donor with aplastic anemia. As DNA, the CDR3 is TGTGCCAGCGGGCCTATTACACAGAACACTGAAGCTTTCTTT. Translating it yields CASGPITQNTEAFF.